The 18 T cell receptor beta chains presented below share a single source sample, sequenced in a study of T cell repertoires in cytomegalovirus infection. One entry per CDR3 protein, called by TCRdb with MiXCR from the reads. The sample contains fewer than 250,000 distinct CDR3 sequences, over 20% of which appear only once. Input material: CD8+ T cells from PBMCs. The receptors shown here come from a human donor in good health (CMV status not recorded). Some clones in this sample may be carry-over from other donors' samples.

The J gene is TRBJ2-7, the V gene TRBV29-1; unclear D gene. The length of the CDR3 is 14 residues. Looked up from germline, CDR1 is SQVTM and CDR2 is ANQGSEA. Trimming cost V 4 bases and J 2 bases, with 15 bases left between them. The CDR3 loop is CSVGLRARAYEQYF. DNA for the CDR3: TGCAGCGTTGGATTAAGGGCCCGGGCCTACGAGCAGTACTTC.

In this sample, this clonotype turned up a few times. The DNA of the CDR3 is TGCGCCAGCAGCCGAAGTAGCGGGGGGCCCGGTGATACGCAGTATTTT. It codes for CASSRSSGGPGDTQYF. The V and J genes are TRBV4-1 and TRBJ2-3, with 10 bases that match TRBD2. CDR3 length: 16 amino acids. V lost 4 bases, J lost 6 bases, and 10 bases stayed unmatched. CDR1 is MGHRA and CDR2 is YSYEKL in the germline V gene.

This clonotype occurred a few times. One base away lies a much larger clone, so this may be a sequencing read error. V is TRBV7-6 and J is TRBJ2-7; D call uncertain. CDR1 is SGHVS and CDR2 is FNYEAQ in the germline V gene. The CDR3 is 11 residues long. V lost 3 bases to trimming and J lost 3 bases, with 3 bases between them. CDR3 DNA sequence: TGTGCCAGCAGCTTCAACTACGAGCAGTACTTC. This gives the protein CASSFNYEQYF.

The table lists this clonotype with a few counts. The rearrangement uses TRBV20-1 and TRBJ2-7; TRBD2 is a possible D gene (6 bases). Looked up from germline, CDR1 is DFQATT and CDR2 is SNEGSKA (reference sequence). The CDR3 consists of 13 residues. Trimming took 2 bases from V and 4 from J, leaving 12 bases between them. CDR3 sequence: CSARKVLAYEQYF. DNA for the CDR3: TGCAGTGCTAGAAAAGTACTAGCTTACGAGCAGTACTTC.

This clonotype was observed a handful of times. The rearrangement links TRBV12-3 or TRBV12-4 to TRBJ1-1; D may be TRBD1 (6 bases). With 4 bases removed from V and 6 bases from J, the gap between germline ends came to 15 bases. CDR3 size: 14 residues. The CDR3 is CASSSAGVGAEAFF. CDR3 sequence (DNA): TGTGCCAGCAGTTCCGCAGGGGTCGGGGCTGAAGCTTTCTTT.

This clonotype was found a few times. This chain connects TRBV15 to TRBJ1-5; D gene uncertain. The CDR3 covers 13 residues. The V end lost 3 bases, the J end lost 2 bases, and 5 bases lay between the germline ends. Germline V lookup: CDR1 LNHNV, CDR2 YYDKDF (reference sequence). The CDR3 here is CATSRQGNQPQHF. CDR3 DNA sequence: TGTGCCACCAGCAGGCAGGGCAATCAGCCCCAGCATTTT.

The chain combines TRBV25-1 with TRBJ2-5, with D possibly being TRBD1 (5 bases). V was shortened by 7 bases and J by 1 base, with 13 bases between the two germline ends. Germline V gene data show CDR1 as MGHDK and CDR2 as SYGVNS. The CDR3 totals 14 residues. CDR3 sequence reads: CASTEWGSQETQYF. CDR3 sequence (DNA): TGTGCCAGCACCGAATGGGGCAGCCAAGAGACCCAGTACTTC.

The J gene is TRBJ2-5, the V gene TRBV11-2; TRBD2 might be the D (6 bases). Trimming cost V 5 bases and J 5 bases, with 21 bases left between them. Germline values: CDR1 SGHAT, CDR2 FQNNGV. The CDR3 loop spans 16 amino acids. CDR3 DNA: TGTGCCAGCAGCGTCGGATTGGACTACTTGGGCGAGACCCAGTACTTC. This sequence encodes CASSVGLDYLGETQYF.

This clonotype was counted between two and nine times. CDR3 nucleotides: TGTGCCAGCAGTTACCGACAGGTCGGCGGTGAAGCTTTCTTT. Translation gives CASSYRQVGGEAFF. The V and J genes are TRBV6-2 or TRBV6-3 and TRBJ1-1; tentative D call: TRBD1 (6 bases). Trimming pared 2 bases from V and 7 bases from J, leaving 14 bases between. This CDR3 has 14 amino acids. Germline CDR1 reads MNHEY; CDR2 reads SVGEGT.

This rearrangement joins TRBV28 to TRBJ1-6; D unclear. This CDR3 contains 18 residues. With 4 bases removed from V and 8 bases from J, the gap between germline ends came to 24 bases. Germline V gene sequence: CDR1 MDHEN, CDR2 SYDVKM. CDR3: CASSSLGWSNSGDSPLHF. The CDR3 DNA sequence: TGTGCCAGCAGTTCATTAGGCTGGAGTAACTCAGGAGATTCACCCCTCCACTTT. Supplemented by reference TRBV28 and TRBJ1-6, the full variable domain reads DVKVTQSSRYLVKRTGEKVFLECVQDMDHENMFWYRQDPGLGLRLIYFSYDVKMKEKGDIPEGYSVSREKKERFSLILESASTNQTSMYLCASSSLGWSNSGDSPLHFGNGTRLTVT.

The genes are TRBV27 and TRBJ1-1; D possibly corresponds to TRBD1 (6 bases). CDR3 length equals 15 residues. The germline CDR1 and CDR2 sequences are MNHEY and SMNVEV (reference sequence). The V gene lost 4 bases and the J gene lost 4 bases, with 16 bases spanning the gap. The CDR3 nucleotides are TGTGCCAGCAGTTCCGGTCTTGGACAGATCACTGAAGCTTTCTTT. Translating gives CASSSGLGQITEAFF.

CDR3 loop: CASSPGAPGELFF. The CDR3 nucleotides read TGTGCCAGCTCACCAGGCGCGCCCGGGGAGCTGTTTTTT. This chain uses TRBV18 with TRBJ2-2; no definite D call. This CDR3 is built from 13 residues. Germline CDR1 is KGHSH and CDR2 is LQKENI. The ends were cut back, 2 bases at V and 6 bases at J, with 7 bases in the middle.

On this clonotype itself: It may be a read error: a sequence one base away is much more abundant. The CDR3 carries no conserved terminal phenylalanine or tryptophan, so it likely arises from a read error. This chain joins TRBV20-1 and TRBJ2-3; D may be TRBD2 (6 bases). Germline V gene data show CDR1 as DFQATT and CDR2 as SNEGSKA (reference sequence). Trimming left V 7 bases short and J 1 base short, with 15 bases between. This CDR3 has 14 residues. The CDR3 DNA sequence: TGCAGTGACCACCCGGGACTGCGCACAGATACGCAGTATCTT. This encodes CSDHPGLRTDTQYL.

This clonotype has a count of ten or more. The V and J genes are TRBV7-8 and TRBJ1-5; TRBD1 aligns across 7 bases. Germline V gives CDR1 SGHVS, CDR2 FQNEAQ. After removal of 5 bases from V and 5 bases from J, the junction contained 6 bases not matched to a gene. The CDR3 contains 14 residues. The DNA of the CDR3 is TGTGCCAGCAGCGAGTGGGACAGCGATCAGCCCCAGCATTTT. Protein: CASSEWDSDQPQHF. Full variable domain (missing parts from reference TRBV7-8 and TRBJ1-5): GAGVSQSPRYKVAKRGQDVALRCDPISGHVSLFWYQQALGQGPEFLTYFQNEAQLDKSGLPSDRFFAERPEGSVSTLKIQRTQQEDSAVYLCASSEWDSDQPQHFGDGTRLSIL.

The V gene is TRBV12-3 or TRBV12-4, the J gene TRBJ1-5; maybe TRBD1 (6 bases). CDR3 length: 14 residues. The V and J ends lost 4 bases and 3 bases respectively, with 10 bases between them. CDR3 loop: CASSSDRSNQPQHF. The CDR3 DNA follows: TGTGCCAGCAGTTCGGACAGATCCAATCAGCCCCAGCATTTT.

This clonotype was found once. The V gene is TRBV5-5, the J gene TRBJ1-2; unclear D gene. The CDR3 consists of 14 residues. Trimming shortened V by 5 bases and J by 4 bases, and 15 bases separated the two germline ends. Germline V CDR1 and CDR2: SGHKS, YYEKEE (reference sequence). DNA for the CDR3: TGTGCCAGCAGACACCTGGAAGGGTTCTATGGCTACACCTTC. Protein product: CASRHLEGFYGYTF.

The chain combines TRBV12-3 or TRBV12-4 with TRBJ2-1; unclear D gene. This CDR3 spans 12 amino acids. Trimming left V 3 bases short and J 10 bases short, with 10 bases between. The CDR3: CASSFVLREQFF. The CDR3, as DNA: TGTGCCAGCAGTTTCGTCCTTCGGGAGCAGTTCTTC.

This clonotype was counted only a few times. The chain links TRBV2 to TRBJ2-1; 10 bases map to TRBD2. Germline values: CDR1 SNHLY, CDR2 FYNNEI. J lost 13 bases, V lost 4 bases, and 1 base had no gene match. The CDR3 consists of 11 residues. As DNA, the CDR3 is TGTGCCAGCAGTGCTAGCGGGGGCCAGTTCTTC. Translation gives CASSASGGQFF.